This T cell receptor beta chain stems from a study of blood T cell repertoires in COVID-19. Study background: Donors in the United States, Italy and Spain gave samples during acute or convalescent COVID-19. Nucleic acid was either cDNA or gDNA, and it came from T cells, B-cell-depleted T cells, or PBMCs.

V shed 1 base and J 5 bases; nucleotides not matched to a gene: 3. CDR3 length: 15 residues. From germline, CDR1 is SEHNR and CDR2 FQNEAQ (reference sequence). As originally analysed: It was from reference gene primer amplification that nucleated cell counts were estimated. Sequencing was performed with immunoSEQ multiplex PCR; in TCRdb, only in-frame clones are kept and a portion is missing. D and trimming were read from the DNA, whereas the V and J calls and clone size are those reported in that table. The sample records roughly 120,000 clones, around 86% being singletons. This sequence joins TRBV7-9 and TRBJ2-2; TRBD1 aligns across 8 bases. The receptor was isolated from a man older than 75 with acute or convalescent COVID-19. The sequencing input was peripheral blood. The DNA of the CDR3 is TGTGCCAGCAGCTTAGGGACAGGGCGAACCGGGGAGCTGTTTTTT. Its protein product is CASSLGTGRTGELFF.